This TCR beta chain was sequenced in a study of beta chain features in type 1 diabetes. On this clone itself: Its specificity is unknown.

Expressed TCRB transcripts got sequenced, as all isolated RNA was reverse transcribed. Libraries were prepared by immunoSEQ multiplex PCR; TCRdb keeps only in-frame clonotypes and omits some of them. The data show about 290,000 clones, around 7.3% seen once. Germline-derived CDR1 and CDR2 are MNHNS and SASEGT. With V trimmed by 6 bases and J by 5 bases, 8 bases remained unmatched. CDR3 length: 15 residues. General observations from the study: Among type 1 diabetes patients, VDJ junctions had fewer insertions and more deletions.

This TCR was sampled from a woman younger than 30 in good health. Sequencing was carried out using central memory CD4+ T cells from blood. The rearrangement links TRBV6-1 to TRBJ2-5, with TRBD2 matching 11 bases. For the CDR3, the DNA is TGTGCCAGCAGCCGACTAGCGGGAAGGGGGGAGACCCAGTACTTC. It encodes CASSRLAGRGETQYF.